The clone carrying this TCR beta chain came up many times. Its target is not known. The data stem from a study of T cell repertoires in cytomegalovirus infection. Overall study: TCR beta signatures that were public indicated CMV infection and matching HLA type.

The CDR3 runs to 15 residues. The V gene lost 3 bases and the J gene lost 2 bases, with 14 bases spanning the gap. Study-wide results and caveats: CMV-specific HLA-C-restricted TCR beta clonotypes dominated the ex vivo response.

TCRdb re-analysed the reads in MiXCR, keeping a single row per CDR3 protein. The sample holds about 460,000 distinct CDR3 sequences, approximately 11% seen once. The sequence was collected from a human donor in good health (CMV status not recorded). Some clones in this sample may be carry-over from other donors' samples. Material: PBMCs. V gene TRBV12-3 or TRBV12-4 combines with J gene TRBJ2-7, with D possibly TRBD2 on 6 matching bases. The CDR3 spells CASSFPPGGTYEQYF. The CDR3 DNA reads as TGTGCCAGCAGTTTCCCGCCCGGGGGAACCTACGAGCAGTACTTC.